Shown below are 13 T cell receptor beta chains from a single sample sequenced in a study of blood T cell repertoires in COVID-19. Profiling relied on immunoSEQ multiplex PCR, and the TCRdb table lists in-frame clones only, not all of them. The sample contains about 130,000 clones, about four fifths of which appear only once. The sample consisted of peripheral blood. Receptors originate from a man in his forties or fifties with active or convalescent COVID-19.

This clone occurred many times. The chain combines TRBV7-2 with TRBJ1-1, with D perhaps TRBD1 (5 bases). Germline lookup yields CDR1 SGHTA and CDR2 FQGNSA. The V end was cut by 4 bases, the J end by 5 bases, with 17 bases between. This CDR3 has 15 amino acids. In DNA form, the CDR3 reads TGTGCCAGCAGCTCGACAGCCCGTTTGGGGACTGAAGCTTTCTTT. Its translation is CASSSTARLGTEAFF.

This chain uses TRBV9 with TRBJ2-2; 9 nucleotides match TRBD2. Germline CDR1 is SGDLS and CDR2 is YYNGEE. This CDR3 contains 16 residues. With V trimmed by 4 bases and J by 1 base, 5 bases remained unmatched. The CDR3 sequence: CASSSKAGGNTGELFF. CDR3 in DNA: TGTGCCAGCAGCTCAAAAGCGGGGGGGAACACCGGGGAGCTGTTTTTT.

This sequence joins TRBV12-2 and TRBJ2-3; TRBD2 is the table's D call and was not checked against the DNA. TRBV12-2 represents a pseudogene. The length of the CDR3 is 14 residues. DNA for the CDR3: TGTGCAAGTCGCTCCAGCGGGGCAACAGATACGCAGTATTTT. This sequence encodes CASRSSGATDTQYF.

The V gene is TRBV10-3, the J gene TRBJ1-5; possibly TRBD1 for D (5 bases). V dropped 3 bases and J dropped 5 bases, with 14 bases sitting between them. The CDR3 totals 15 residues. The germline CDR1 and CDR2 sequences are ENHRY and SYGVKD. For the CDR3, the DNA is TGTGCCATCAGTGATCAGAAGACAGATTATCAGCCCCAGCATTTT. Protein: CAISDQKTDYQPQHF.

The rearrangement joins TRBV7-3 to TRBJ2-5, with TRBD1 as a possible D gene (5 bases). Germline CDR1 is SGHTA and CDR2 is FQGTGA. V was shortened by 1 base and J by 5 bases, with 8 bases between the two germline ends. This CDR3 spans 13 amino acids. CDR3: CASSLKGAETQYF. As DNA, the CDR3 is TGTGCCAGCAGCTTAAAAGGGGCTGAGACCCAGTACTTC. Using reference TRBV7-3 and TRBJ2-5 for the parts outside the CDR3, the full variable domain is GAGVSQTPSNKVTEKGKYVELRCDPISGHTALYWYRQSLGQGPEFLIYFQGTGAADDSGLPNDRFFAVRPEGSVSTLKIQRTERGDSAVYLCASSLKGAETQYFGPGTRLLVL.

The chain combines TRBV9 with TRBJ2-1, with D possibly TRBD2 on 7 matching bases. CDR1 is SGDLS, CDR2 YYNGEE, per germline. This CDR3 has 16 amino acids. The V end was cut by 0 bases, the J end by 0 bases, with 10 bases between. The DNA of the CDR3 is TGTGCCAGCAGCGTAGAGGGAGGGGGCTCCTACAATGAGCAGTTCTTC. Translation gives CASSVEGGGSYNEQFF.

This rearrangement joins TRBV2 to TRBJ2-1; possibly TRBD1 for D (7 bases). V was shortened by 8 bases and J by 7 bases, with 24 bases between the two germline ends. This CDR3 has 16 amino acids. Per the germline V gene, CDR1 is SNHLY and CDR2 is FYNNEI. The CDR3 sequence is CASQAAGGRSGNEQFF. The CDR3 region has the DNA TGTGCCAGCCAAGCGGCAGGGGGGAGGTCGGGGAATGAGCAGTTCTTC.

J is TRBJ1-2 and V is TRBV24-1; D remains ambiguous. Trimming removed 1 base from V and 8 bases from J, with 7 bases in between. The germline V gene has CDR1 KGHDR and CDR2 SFDVKD. CDR3 length equals 12 residues. The chain's CDR3 is CATSDFSGGYTF. The CDR3 bases are TGTGCCACCAGTGATTTCTCGGGGGGCTACACCTTC.

V and J are TRBV7-2 and TRBJ1-5; 9 bases align to TRBD1. CDR1 and CDR2 from the germline V gene are SGHTA and FQGNSA. This CDR3 contains 15 residues. V lost 5 bases, J lost 4 bases, and 6 bases stayed unmatched. The CDR3 nucleotides are TGTGCCAGCAGCGCACAGGGGGCGCTGAATCAGCCCCAGCATTTT. It specifies CASSAQGALNQPQHF.

The chain is built from TRBV7-8 and TRBJ2-3; 10 bases agree with TRBD2. CDR3 length equals 14 residues. Germline V lookup: CDR1 SGHVS, CDR2 FQNEAQ. The trim removed 5 bases at V and 6 bases at J, leaving 5 bases unmatched. The CDR3 sequence: CASSTSGEGDTQYF. The CDR3 DNA reads TGTGCCAGCAGCACTAGCGGGGAGGGGGATACGCAGTATTTT. The variable domain in full, with the rest retrieved from reference TRBV7-8 and TRBJ2-3, is GAGVSQSPRYKVAKRGQDVALRCDPISGHVSLFWYQQALGQGPEFLTYFQNEAQLDKSGLPSDRFFAERPEGSVSTLKIQRTQQEDSAVYLCASSTSGEGDTQYFGPGTRLTVL.

The chain uses TRBV5-1 and TRBJ2-3, with a weak D call TRBD2 (5 bases). Trimming removed 2 bases at V and 0 bases at J, with 7 bases between. The length of the CDR3 is 14 residues. Germline V lookup: CDR1 SGHRS, CDR2 YFSETQ. CDR3 amino acids: CASSFASSTDTQYF. In DNA form, the CDR3 reads TGCGCCAGCAGCTTTGCTAGCAGCACAGATACGCAGTATTTT.

This clone has more than one count but fewer than ten. The chain joins TRBV10-3 to TRBJ1-1; the D gene is possibly TRBD1 (6 bases). The CDR3 has 13 residues. V shed 6 bases and J shed 5 bases, with 13 bases lying between them. Germline values: CDR1 ENHRY, CDR2 SYGVKD. CDR3 in amino acids: CAIRRGTGTEAFF. The CDR3 bases are TGTGCCATCAGGAGGGGGACCGGGACTGAAGCTTTCTTT.

Written as DNA, the CDR3 is TGTGCTAGTGGGACCGGGACAGGGGACACAGATACGCAGTATTTT. This sequence encodes CASGTGTGDTDTQYF. The chain uses TRBV12-5 and TRBJ2-3; 10 bases map to TRBD1. There are 15 residues in the CDR3. Germline V gene sequence: CDR1 LGHNT, CDR2 FRNRAP. V lost 6 bases, J lost 2 bases, and 5 bases stayed unmatched. Looking up the rest from reference TRBV12-5 and TRBJ2-3 gives the full variable domain: DARVTQTPRHKVTEMGQEVTMRCQPILGHNTVFWYRQTMMQGLELLAYFRNRAPLDDSGMPKDRFSAEMPDATLATLKIQPSEPRDSAVYFCASGTGTGDTDTQYFGPGTRLTVL.